These T cell receptor beta chains were read from a single sample in a study of blood T cell repertoires in COVID-19. Profiling relied on immunoSEQ multiplex PCR, and the TCRdb table lists in-frame clones only, not all of them. The sample has a few hundred thousand clones, more than 70% seen once. Sample: PBMCs or T cells enriched from blood (not recorded which). The receptor set was obtained from a woman aged 55-70 years in a cohort exposed to, infected with or recovered from COVID-19 (not recorded which). Each CDR3 is given with its conserved first and last residue. Each record gives: D gene, V gene, clone size, J gene, CDR3 DNA, CDR3 protein. A D gene is named only where the DNA matches it firmly. The size of a clone is reported for some rows only, either as once, few or many, or as a class for expanded clones.

TRBD1,TRBV7-3,-,TRBJ2-3,TGTGCCAGCAGCTTAGGGGGACAGGGAACAGATACGCAGTATTTT,CASSLGGQGTDTQYF
TRBD1,TRBV27,few,TRBJ2-2,TGTGCCAGCAGTTCCTGGACAGGGAACACCGGGGAGCTGTTTTTT,CASSSWTGNTGELFF
TRBD1,TRBV5-1,-,TRBJ1-2,TGCGCCAGCAGCCCGGACAGGGCTGACTATGGCTACACCTTC,CASSPDRADYGYTF
TRBD1,TRBV18,-,TRBJ1-1,TGTGCCAGCTCACCTAAGACAGGGAAGAACACTGAAGCTTTCTTT,CASSPKTGKNTEAFF
TRBD2,TRBV24-1,-,TRBJ2-1,TGTGCCACCAGTCGTAGCGGGAGTACGTGGGAGCAGTTCTTC,CATSRSGSTWEQFF
-,TRBV28,-,TRBJ2-7,TGTGCCAGCAGTCGCTACGAGCAGTACTTC,CASSRYEQYF
TRBD2,TRBV9,-,TRBJ2-1,TGTGCCAGCAGCGTAGAAGGTCTAGCGGGACCCAATTCGCAGTTCTTC,CASSVEGLAGPNSQFF
-,TRBV24-1,-,TRBJ2-1,TGTGCCACCAGTGGACCGTATGCCGGAGCGGACAATGAGCAGTTCTTC,CATSGPYAGADNEQFF
TRBD1,TRBV2,-,TRBJ1-4,TGTGCCAGCAGGACGACAGGGGGCGATGAAAAACTGTTTTTT,CASRTTGGDEKLFF
TRBD2,TRBV5-5,-,TRBJ2-1,TGTGCCAGCAGCTTGACGGGGGGCTCCTACAATGAGCAGTTCTTC,CASSLTGGSYNEQFF
-,TRBV7-2,-,TRBJ2-3,TGTGCCAGCAGCTTAGTATTTACAGATACGCAGTATTTT,CASSLVFTDTQYF
-,TRBV5-1,-,TRBJ2-1,TGCGCCAGCAGCTTGGTCGGGTCTGGCGATGAGCAGTTCTTC,CASSLVGSGDEQFF
-,TRBV6-5,-,TRBJ2-3,TGTGCCAGCAGTTACAGCCCAGCGGTGGGCACAGATACGCAGTATTTT,CASSYSPAVGTDTQYF
TRBD2,TRBV3-1/TRBV3-2,-,TRBJ2-3,TGTGCCAGCAGCCAAGAAGGACTAGCGGGAGACACAGATACGCAGTATTTT,CASSQEGLAGDTDTQYF
-,TRBV28,-,TRBJ1-5,TGTGCCGGCGGGGATCGGGGCAGTGTTCAGCCCCAGCATTTT,CAGGDRGSVQPQHF
-,TRBV12-3/TRBV12-4,-,TRBJ1-2,TGTGCCAGCAGTTTAGGCCAGTCCTATGGCTACACCTTC,CASSLGQSYGYTF
-,TRBV29-1,once,TRBJ1-4,TGCAGCGTTCAACTAGGGGGGGACGAAAAACTGTTTTTT,CSVQLGGDEKLFF
-,TRBV11-2,-,TRBJ2-3,TGTGCCAGCAGTAGGGGTACGCAGTATTTT,CASSRGTQYF
-,TRBV30,-,TRBJ1-1,TGTGCCTGGGCCCGGGACACGAACACTGAAGCTTTCTTT,CAWARDTNTEAFF
-,TRBV28,-,TRBJ1-2,TGTGCCAGCAGCGGAACAGGAGTAAAATACTATGGCTACACCTTC,CASSGTGVKYYGYTF
-,TRBV28,-,TRBJ1-1,TGTGCCAGCAGTTCACCGACAGCACGAATAACTGAAGCTTTCTTT,CASSSPTARITEAFF
TRBD2,TRBV10-2,-,TRBJ2-2,TGCGCCAGCGGGCTAGCGGGAGTATCCACCGGGGAGCTGTTTTTT,CASGLAGVSTGELFF
-,TRBV27,-,TRBJ2-7,TGTGCCAGCAGTCGATTGACAGGTGCCTACGAGCAGTACTTC,CASSRLTGAYEQYF
-,TRBV7-9,-,TRBJ2-7,TGTGCCAGCAGCACCAGTTACGAGCAGTACTTC,CASSTSYEQYF
-,TRBV7-2,-,TRBJ2-5,TGTGCCAGCCAGGTGCTTCCCCAAGAGACCCAGTACTTC,CASQVLPQETQYF
TRBD2,TRBV2,-,TRBJ2-7,TGTGCCAGCGGGGAGGGTTCCTACGAGCAGTACTTC,CASGEGSYEQYF
TRBD2,TRBV6-5,-,TRBJ2-7,TGTGCCAGCGGCGGGGAGGGCCCCTACGAGCAGTACTTC,CASGGEGPYEQYF
-,TRBV28,-,TRBJ1-5,TGTGCCAGCACCCTTTTTAGCAATCAGCCCCAGCATTTT,CASTLFSNQPQHF
TRBD2,TRBV9,-,TRBJ2-5,TGTGCCAGCAGCGTAGGGGTTAGCGGGGGAGGTAGGGAGACCCAGTACTTC,CASSVGVSGGGRETQYF
-,TRBV11-2,few,TRBJ1-2,TGTGCCAGCAGCTTAGTACGGGGAGTTAACTATGGCTACACCTTC,CASSLVRGVNYGYTF
TRBD1,TRBV4-3,few,TRBJ1-2,TGCGCCAGCAGCCAAGAAACAGGGGAGAGGGCTAACTATGGCTACACCTTC,CASSQETGERANYGYTF
-,TRBV10-2,many,TRBJ2-1,TGCGCCAGCAGTGAGTCGATTGGTGGGAGTGTGGATGGTGAGCAGTTCTTC,CASSESIGGSVDGEQFF
TRBD1,TRBV6-2/TRBV6-3,-,TRBJ2-7,TGTGCCAGCAGTTCTCCGGGACAGGGGATCTACGAGCAGTACTTC,CASSSPGQGIYEQYF
-,TRBV19,-,TRBJ1-1,TGTGCCAGTAGTATTTCCCCCCGGGACTACACTGAAGCTTTCTTT,CASSISPRDYTEAFF
-,TRBV28,-,TRBJ2-7,TGTGCCAGCAGAAAAGGCGGGAACTCCTACGAGCAGTACTTC,CASRKGGNSYEQYF
-,TRBV19,-,TRBJ1-5,TGTGCCAGTAGTACACAGGTAAAGGGGTATAGCAATCAGCCCCAGCATTTT,CASSTQVKGYSNQPQHF
-,TRBV10-2,-,TRBJ2-2,TGCGCCAGCAGTTACCGGGATCCGGGCACCGGGGAGCTGTTTTTT,CASSYRDPGTGELFF
TRBD2,TRBV19,-,TRBJ2-7,TGTGCCAGTAGTATGCGACTAGCGGGAAACTCCTACGAGCAGTACTTC,CASSMRLAGNSYEQYF
-,TRBV6-4,-,TRBJ1-6,TGTGCCAGCAGCCGCGGGGGGTACGGGTATAATTCACCCCTCCACTTT,CASSRGGYGYNSPLHF
-,TRBV4-1,-,TRBJ2-1,TGCGCCAGCAGAGGTTCCTGGCGGGACTACAATGAGCAGTTCTTC,CASRGSWRDYNEQFF
-,TRBV18,once,TRBJ2-4,TGTGCCAGCTCACCGTCCCCTGGGGGCGCAGGAAACATTCAGTACTTC,CASSPSPGGAGNIQYF
TRBD1,TRBV7-3,-,TRBJ2-1,TGTGCCAGCAGCTCCGACAGGGGGGTTAACAATGAGCAGTTCTTC,CASSSDRGVNNEQFF
TRBD1,TRBV25-1,-,TRBJ1-4,TGTGCCAGCCAAGACAGGGATGAACTGTTTTTT,CASQDRDELFF
TRBD1,TRBV5-8,-,TRBJ1-1,TGTGCCAGCAGCCAACGACAGGGGTGGAGGGGGCCCAACACTGAAGCTTTCTTT,CASSQRQGWRGPNTEAFF
-,TRBV6-1,-,TRBJ1-5,TGTGCCAGCAGTGAAGCTTGGCAGGGGATCCAGCCCCAGCATTTT,CASSEAWQGIQPQHF
TRBD1,TRBV19,-,TRBJ2-6,TGTGCCAGTCGACAGGGGCCAAACTCTGGGGCCAACGTCCTGACTTTC,CASRQGPNSGANVLTF